The 26 T cell receptor beta chains in this list originate from one sample, sequenced in a study of neurological immune-mediated disorders. Each CDR3 protein is one row after TCRdb ran MiXCR on the 5' RACE reads. Of fewer than 30,000 distinct CDR3 sequences in the sample, about 21% were seen once. The sample comprised PBMCs. These receptors were obtained from a woman aged 55-70 years in good health.

This clonotype was recorded at least ten times. This chain uses TRBV20-1 with TRBJ2-7; 10 bases are shared with TRBD1. Germline V gene lookup returns CDR1 DFQATT and CDR2 SNEGSKA (reference sequence). The CDR3 has 13 residues. With V trimmed by 5 bases and J by 5 bases, 6 bases remained unmatched. The CDR3 loop is CSAPGQGMDEQYF. CDR3 DNA sequence: TGCAGTGCTCCGGGACAGGGGATGGACGAGCAGTACTTC.

This clonotype was seen at least ten times. The chain recombines TRBV5-6 with TRBJ1-1, with D maybe TRBD1 (6 bases). V was shortened by 3 bases and J by 0 bases, with 15 bases between the two germline ends. The CDR3 runs 16 residues. CDR1 is SGHDT and CDR2 is YYEEEE in the germline V gene. This chain's CDR3 is CASSYWTAFLNTEAFF. As DNA, the CDR3 is TGTGCCAGCAGCTATTGGACAGCCTTCCTGAACACTGAAGCTTTCTTT.

This chain uses TRBV7-2 with TRBJ2-3; D may be TRBD2 (6 bases). Germline V CDR1 and CDR2: SGHTA, FQGNSA. CDR3 length: 16 amino acids. The V end was cut by 6 bases, the J end by 5 bases, with 21 bases between. The CDR3 protein is CASRGSGQGGGDTQYF. The CDR3 region has the DNA TGTGCCAGCAGAGGGTCTGGTCAGGGAGGCGGAGATACGCAGTATTTT.

By frequency in the sample, this clonotype is medium-sized. This chain connects TRBV4-2 to TRBJ2-1, with a tentative D call TRBD1 (5 bases). The length of the CDR3 is 18 residues. V lost 1 base and J lost 0, with 16 bases in between. Germline assignment: CDR1 LGHNA and CDR2 YNFKEQ. CDR3 nucleotides: TGTGCCAGCAGCCAAGCGTCAGGGCTGATGAGCTCCTACAATGAGCAGTTCTTC. Translated, it gives CASSQASGLMSSYNEQFF.

This clonotype was detected ten times or more. V is TRBV7-2 and J is TRBJ2-1; TRBD1 agrees at 9 bases. V lost 5 bases, J lost 4 bases, and 6 bases stayed unmatched. Germline-derived CDR1 and CDR2 are SGHTA and FQGNSA. This CDR3 region has 15 residues. CDR3 protein: CASSPDRGEYNEQFF. CDR3 coding DNA: TGTGCCAGCAGCCCGGACAGGGGTGAGTACAATGAGCAGTTCTTC.

This clonotype has at least ten counts. This chain links TRBV6-5 with TRBJ2-1, with 12 bases lining up with TRBD2. This CDR3 is 17 amino acids long. Germline CDR1 reads MNHEY; CDR2 reads SVGAGI. Germline trimming cut 5 bases from V and 6 bases from J; bases unmatched to any gene: 11. The CDR3 DNA follows: TGTGCCAGCAGTAATCTCGAACCGGGACTAGCGGGCAATGAGCAGTTCTTC. Its translation is CASSNLEPGLAGNEQFF.

This chain links TRBV5-1 with TRBJ2-3; tentative D call: TRBD2 (5 bases). In germline, CDR1 is SGHRS, CDR2 YFSETQ. This CDR3 is built from 15 residues. Trimming took 4 bases from V and 0 from J, leaving 12 bases between them. CDR3: CASSLDGVSTDTQYF. CDR3 sequence (DNA): TGCGCCAGCAGCCTGGACGGGGTTAGCACAGATACGCAGTATTTT.

This clonotype was counted at least ten times. This chain connects TRBV5-6 to TRBJ2-7, with 10 bases that match TRBD2. Looked up from germline, CDR1 is SGHDT and CDR2 is YYEEEE. Trimming removed 0 bases from V and 3 bases from J; junction bases left unmatched: 12. CDR3 size: 18 residues. The DNA for the CDR3 is TGTGCCAGCAGCTTGGCCGGGGCTAGCGGGGGCCGGTACTACGAGCAGTACTTC. Protein sequence: CASSLAGASGGRYYEQYF.

At least ten counts were recorded for this clonotype. This chain uses TRBV20-1 with TRBJ2-1; TRBD2 matches at 11 bases. The CDR3 totals 19 residues. Germline CDR1 and CDR2: DFQATT and SNEGSKA (reference sequence). Unmatched junction bases numbered 17, after V lost 6 bases and J lost 1 base. In DNA form, the CDR3 reads TGCAGTGCCAACGATCCGGGACTAGCGGCCGGAGTTTCCTACAATGAGCAGTTCTTC. Translation gives CSANDPGLAAGVSYNEQFF.

There are many counts of this clonotype. This chain links TRBV29-1 with TRBJ2-5; TRBD2 might be the D (7 bases). Germline values: CDR1 SQVTM, CDR2 ANQGSEA. Trimming pared 4 bases from V and 5 bases from J, leaving 17 bases between. This CDR3 has 14 residues. Here the CDR3 DNA reads TGCAGCGTTGCACCTATCGGGGGGCTGGAGACCCAGTACTTC. It yields the protein CSVAPIGGLETQYF.

This clonotype has ten or more counts. The chain uses TRBV12-3 or TRBV12-4 and TRBJ2-7; a weak D match, TRBD2 (5 bases). This CDR3 is 15 amino acids long. V lost 5 bases and J 5 bases, leaving 19 bases between the germline ends. CDR3 loop: CASSLRSGKMDEQYF. The CDR3 DNA reads as TGTGCCAGCAGTCTCAGATCCGGGAAAATGGACGAGCAGTACTTC.

The chain is built from TRBV7-3 and TRBJ2-1, with a tentative D call TRBD1 (6 bases). CDR3 length equals 13 residues. Trimming shortened V by 0 bases and J by 12 bases, and 12 bases separated the two germline ends. Germline V CDR1 and CDR2: SGHTA, FQGTGA. The CDR3 is CASSLTEGHPQFF. The CDR3 region has the DNA TGTGCCAGCAGCTTAACAGAGGGACACCCGCAGTTCTTC. Variable domain in full (rest from reference TRBV7-3 and TRBJ2-1): GAGVSQTPSNKVTEKGKYVELRCDPISGHTALYWYRQSLGQGPEFLIYFQGTGAADDSGLPNDRFFAVRPEGSVSTLKIQRTERGDSAVYLCASSLTEGHPQFFGPGTRLTVL.

This clonotype was picked up many times. V is TRBV7-9 and J is TRBJ1-1; weak D call: TRBD1 (6 bases). V was pared by 1 base and J by 2 bases, with 8 bases between. The germline V gene encodes CDR1 SEHNR and CDR2 FQNEAQ (reference sequence). This CDR3 contains 14 residues. CDR3 bases: TGTGCCAGCAGCTTAGGGACAGCCAACACTGAAGCTTTCTTT. Its protein is CASSLGTANTEAFF.

This clonotype occurred many times. DNA of the CDR3: TGTGCCAGCAGTTTAAGGCCTGAGAGGGAAAATGAGCAGTTCTTC. Translated, it gives CASSLRPERENEQFF. This chain connects TRBV12-3 or TRBV12-4 to TRBJ2-1; possibly TRBD2 for D (5 bases). V lost 2 bases to trimming and J lost 7 bases, with 15 bases between them. The CDR3 length is 15 residues.

This clonotype was counted at least ten times. The chain recombines TRBV20-1 with TRBJ2-4; no clear D gene. The length of the CDR3 is 16 residues. Germline V gene sequence: CDR1 DFQATT, CDR2 SNEGSKA (reference sequence). Trimming removed 3 bases from V and 5 bases from J, with 20 bases in between. The CDR3 is CSARNSRAAAENIQYF. CDR3 bases: TGCAGTGCTAGGAACAGTCGGGCCGCCGCGGAAAACATTCAGTACTTC.

This clonotype was picked up many times. V and J are TRBV6-1 and TRBJ2-1, with 9 bases aligning to TRBD1. V was clipped by 6 bases and J by 5 bases; unmatched bases: 2. Germline loops: CDR1 MNHNS, CDR2 SASEGT. The CDR3 is 13 residues long. The CDR3 bases are TGTGCCAGCAGGGGGACAGGGAACAATGAGCAGTTCTTC. Encoded protein: CASRGTGNNEQFF.

This clonotype was detected many times. V and J are TRBV7-9 and TRBJ2-3, with D tentatively TRBD1 (6 bases). Germline V gene lookup returns CDR1 SEHNR and CDR2 FQNEAQ (reference sequence). Trimming removed 5 bases from V and 0 bases from J, with 27 bases in between. The CDR3 is 20 residues long. Here the CDR3 reads CASSLPPYRATGRSTDTQYF. In DNA form, the CDR3 reads TGTGCCAGCAGCCTCCCCCCTTACCGAGCGACAGGCCGTAGCACAGATACGCAGTATTTT.

This clonotype was recorded at least ten times. The V gene is TRBV7-3, the J gene TRBJ2-3; the D is unclear. The germline V gene has CDR1 SGHTA and CDR2 FQGTGA. V gave up 5 bases and J gave up 8 bases, with 14 bases separating them. This CDR3 has 13 amino acids. The DNA of the CDR3 is TGTGCCAGCAGCCCGATAGACTGGGGTACGCAGTATTTT. Residues: CASSPIDWGTQYF.

The chain is built from TRBV7-8 and TRBJ2-1; 10 nucleotides match TRBD2. Trimming removed 0 bases from V and 12 bases from J; junction bases left unmatched: 8. Per germline, CDR1 SGHVS and CDR2 FQNEAQ. The CDR3 has 15 amino acids. The CDR3 here is CASSLAPSGGPWQFF. The CDR3 DNA sequence: TGTGCCAGCAGCTTAGCACCTAGCGGGGGACCCTGGCAGTTCTTC.

This clonotype occurred many times. The chain links TRBV5-1 to TRBJ2-5; TRBD2 matches 8 bases. This CDR3 spans 15 amino acids. Germline values: CDR1 SGHRS, CDR2 YFSETQ. J was trimmed by 2 bases and V by 3 bases; bases with no gene match: 6. CDR3: CASSSISGDQETQYF. The CDR3 DNA follows: TGCGCCAGCAGCTCCATTAGCGGGGATCAAGAGACCCAGTACTTC.

Many counts were recorded for this clonotype. This chain links TRBV6-5 with TRBJ2-7, with D possibly being TRBD1 (5 bases). Per the germline V gene, CDR1 is MNHEY and CDR2 is SVGAGI. Trimming removed 0 bases at V and 6 bases at J, with 12 bases between. The CDR3 has 14 residues. CDR3 residues: CASSYSAGWSEQYF. The CDR3 nucleotides are TGTGCCAGCAGTTACTCGGCAGGGTGGTCCGAGCAGTACTTC.

Many counts were recorded for this clonotype. This chain connects TRBV5-1 to TRBJ2-7; 9 bases are shared with TRBD2. Germline lookup yields CDR1 SGHRS and CDR2 YFSETQ. V lost 4 bases and J lost 3; bases outside the gene matches: 8. The CDR3 covers 15 residues. This CDR3 is CASSPGTSLLYEQYF. In DNA form, the CDR3 reads TGCGCCAGCAGCCCCGGGACTAGCCTCCTCTACGAGCAGTACTTC.

This clonotype was seen repeatedly, ten times or more. This chain links TRBV6-1 with TRBJ1-5; 8 nucleotides line up with TRBD1. V gave up 6 bases and J gave up 6 bases; unmatched junction bases: 10. The germline CDR1 and CDR2 sequences are MNHNS and SASEGT. The CDR3 extends over 15 amino acids. CDR3 DNA: TGTGCCAGCAGCGATGGACAGGGACTCGCTCAGCCCCAGCATTTT. The encoded protein is CASSDGQGLAQPQHF.

In this sample, this clonotype turned up many times. The rearrangement links TRBV9 to TRBJ2-3, with TRBD1 as a possible D gene (7 bases). This CDR3 is built from 16 residues. In germline, CDR1 is SGDLS, CDR2 YYNGEE. The V end lost 4 bases, the J end lost 5 bases, and 20 bases lay between the germline ends. The CDR3 protein is CASSMRNRGGIDTQYF. The CDR3 region has the DNA TGTGCCAGCAGCATGAGGAACAGGGGAGGTATAGATACGCAGTATTTT.

This clonotype was detected many times. The chain combines TRBV7-9 with TRBJ1-5; D ambiguous. This CDR3 contains 13 residues. The V end lost 2 bases, the J end lost 4 bases, and 6 bases lay between the germline ends. Germline V gene sequence: CDR1 SEHNR, CDR2 FQNEAQ (reference sequence). The CDR3 region is CASSLRVNQPQHF. CDR3 bases: TGTGCCAGCAGCTTAAGAGTGAATCAGCCCCAGCATTTT.

This clonotype is labeled as medium-sized. The chain carries TRBV5-1 and TRBJ2-1; the D gene could be TRBD1 or TRBD2 (5 bases each). Germline lookup yields CDR1 SGHRS and CDR2 YFSETQ. The CDR3 spans 15 residues. The ends were cut back, 0 bases at V and 0 bases at J, with 7 bases in the middle. The CDR3 reads CASSLEGSSYNEQFF. CDR3 DNA sequence: TGCGCCAGCAGCTTGGAGGGGAGCTCCTACAATGAGCAGTTCTTC.